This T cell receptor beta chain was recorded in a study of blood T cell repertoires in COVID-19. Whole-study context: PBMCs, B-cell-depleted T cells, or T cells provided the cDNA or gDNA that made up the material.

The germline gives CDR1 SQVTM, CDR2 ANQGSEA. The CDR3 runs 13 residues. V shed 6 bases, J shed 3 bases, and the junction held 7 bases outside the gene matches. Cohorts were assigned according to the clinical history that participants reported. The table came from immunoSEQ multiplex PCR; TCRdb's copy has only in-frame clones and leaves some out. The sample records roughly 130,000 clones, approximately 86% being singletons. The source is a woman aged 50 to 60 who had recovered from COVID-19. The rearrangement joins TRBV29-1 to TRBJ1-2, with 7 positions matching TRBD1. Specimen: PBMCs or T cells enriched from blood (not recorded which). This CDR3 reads CSVVTGEDYGYTF. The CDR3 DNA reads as TGCAGCGTAGTTACAGGGGAGGACTATGGCTACACCTTC.